Following are 5 T cell receptor beta chains from one sample sequenced in a study of shared clonotypes between healthy human individuals. The repertoire was sequenced with immunoSEQ multiplex PCR; TCRdb's copy has only in-frame clones and lacks some. The sample lists around 560,000 clones; approximately 95% were seen once. CD45RO-negative, CCR7-positively selected cells formed the naive CD8 fraction, excluding terminally differentiated effector memory CD45RA+ cells. Specimen: naive CD8+ T cells sorted from blood. These receptors originate from a woman aged 30 to 39 in good health.

V and J are TRBV7-9 and TRBJ1-5, with D maybe TRBD1 (5 bases). The V end was cut by 5 bases, the J end by 4 bases, with 9 bases between. The CDR3 totals 13 residues. From germline, CDR1 is SEHNR and CDR2 FQNEAQ (reference sequence). CDR3 nucleotides: TGTGCCAGCAGCCAAGGGGCAAATCAGCCCCAGCATTTT. Protein: CASSQGANQPQHF.

The genes are TRBV19 and TRBJ2-4; TRBD2 agrees at 8 bases. CDR3 length equals 16 residues. Per the germline V gene, CDR1 is LNHDA and CDR2 is SQIVND (reference sequence). V was clipped by 1 base and J by 0 bases; unmatched bases: 2. CDR3 protein: CASSIGAGVAKNIQYF. The DNA of the CDR3 is TGTGCCAGTAGTATAGGAGCGGGGGTAGCCAAAAACATTCAGTACTTC.

The chain uses TRBV6-1 and TRBJ2-7; D is unresolved. Trimming removed 0 bases at V and 6 bases at J, with 6 bases between. Germline assignment: CDR1 MNHNS and CDR2 SASEGT. This CDR3 is 12 amino acids long. This CDR3 reads CASSEALGEQYF. CDR3 in DNA: TGTGCCAGCAGTGAAGCGTTGGGCGAGCAGTACTTC.

The table lists this clone with a count of one. The CDR3 region is CASRYTESYEQYF. The CDR3 DNA reads TGTGCCAGCAGGTATACGGAGTCCTACGAGCAGTACTTC. The chain recombines TRBV28 with TRBJ2-7; D call uncertain. Germline lookup yields CDR1 MDHEN and CDR2 SYDVKM. Trimming removed 6 bases at V and 1 base at J, with 10 bases between. CDR3 length: 13 amino acids. The full variable domain, completed using reference TRBV28 and TRBJ2-7, is DVKVTQSSRYLVKRTGEKVFLECVQDMDHENMFWYRQDPGLGLRLIYFSYDVKMKEKGDIPEGYSVSREKKERFSLILESASTNQTSMYLCASRYTESYEQYFGPGTRLTVT.

The chain has TRBV10-2 and TRBJ2-7; 11 nucleotides match TRBD2. With V trimmed by 8 bases and J by 0 bases, 3 bases remained unmatched. From germline, CDR1 is WSHSY and CDR2 SAAADI. The CDR3 loop spans 14 amino acids. The CDR3 region has the DNA TGCGCCAGCGGACTAGCGGGCAGCTCCTACGAGCAGTACTTC. Protein: CASGLAGSSYEQYF.